These 29 T cell receptor beta chains were sequenced from one sample in a study of T cell changes during pregnancy in multiple sclerosis. Generated by immunoSEQ multiplex PCR, the TCRdb table keeps only in-frame clones and is missing some. The table includes some 36,000 clones, approximately 91% detected once. The source material was peripheral blood, sampled in the second trimester of pregnancy. Source of these receptors: a female donor in good health, enrolled as a control in a pregnancy study.

The sample holds a few counts of this clone. V is TRBV29-1 and J is TRBJ2-6; 12 bases are a match to TRBD1. After removal of 5 bases from V and 11 bases from J, the junction contained 10 bases not matched to a gene. Germline lookup yields CDR1 SQVTM and CDR2 ANQGSEA. The CDR3 sequence is 15 residues long. CDR3 sequence reads: CSVRDRGRRQDVLTF. As DNA, the CDR3 is TGCAGCGTTAGGGACAGGGGGCGCAGACAGGACGTCCTGACTTTC.

J is TRBJ2-4 and V is TRBV27; 11 bases are shared with TRBD1. This CDR3 region has 13 residues. Germline V gives CDR1 MNHEY, CDR2 SMNVEV (reference sequence). The J segment lost 11 bases and the V segment lost 4 bases, leaving 4 bases of the junction unmatched. CDR3 sequence (DNA): TGTGCCAGCAGTTCAACGGGACAGGGGGTTCAGTACTTC. Translating it yields CASSSTGQGVQYF.

The chain carries TRBV13 and TRBJ2-1; tentatively, D is TRBD1 (5 bases). The CDR3 length is 14 residues. Germline V lookup: CDR1 PRHDT, CDR2 FYEKMQ (reference sequence). V was clipped by 5 bases and J by 6 bases, with 14 bases between them. CDR3 sequence (DNA): TGTGCCAGCAGCCCGAGACCCCAGGGCAATGAGCAGTTCTTC. Its protein is CASSPRPQGNEQFF.

This chain links TRBV25-1 with TRBJ1-2, with D unclear. Germline CDR1 and CDR2: MGHDK and SYGVNS. Trimming left V 1 base short and J 8 bases short, with 17 bases between. The CDR3 consists of 15 residues. The CDR3 DNA is TGTGCCAGCAGTGAATGGTGGGAGGGCAGCTGGGGCTACACCTTC. Translating it yields CASSEWWEGSWGYTF.

The chain has TRBV5-1 and TRBJ1-1, with D hard to call. Germline V gene data show CDR1 as SGHRS and CDR2 as YFSETQ. CDR3 length: 13 residues. Trimming stripped 0 bases from V and 3 bases from J, with 6 bases between. The CDR3 here is CASSLDEDTEAFF. The CDR3 region has the DNA TGCGCCAGCAGCTTGGATGAGGACACTGAAGCTTTCTTT.

A remark on this clone: One end of the junction varies from germline; a read error may be responsible. The rearrangement links TRBV5-5 to TRBJ2-1, with TRBD2 as a possible D gene (8 bases). In germline, CDR1 is SGHKS, CDR2 YYEKEE (reference sequence). CDR3 length: 14 residues. The DNA for the CDR3 is TGTGCAAGCAGCGCGGGGGGACAGCGAAATGAGCAGTTCTTC. Its protein product is CASSAGGQRNEQFF.

The chain is built from TRBV7-2 and TRBJ2-7; D call uncertain. This CDR3 has 16 residues. From germline, CDR1 is SGHTA and CDR2 FQGNSA. V was cut by 0 bases and J by 2 bases, with 14 bases left in between. The CDR3 DNA is TGTGCCAGCAGCTTAGCGCGTACGGTTTTAACCTACGAGCAGTACTTC. As protein: CASSLARTVLTYEQYF.

This rearrangement joins TRBV30 to TRBJ1-1, with 10 bases lining up with TRBD1. V trimming: 2 bases; J trimming: 8 bases; junction bases outside the gene matches: 5. Germline CDR1 reads GTSNPN; CDR2 reads SVGIG (reference sequence). The CDR3 sequence is 13 residues long. DNA for the CDR3: TGTGCCTGGAGTAGGGACAGGGGAGAGGAAGCTTTCTTT. This gives the protein CAWSRDRGEEAFF.

The sample holds one count of this clone. V gene TRBV7-7 combines with J gene TRBJ2-3; 7 bases are a match to TRBD1. The V segment lost 4 bases and the J segment 3 bases; nucleotides outside the gene matches: 1. This CDR3 is built from 13 residues. Germline lookup yields CDR1 SSHAT and CDR2 FNYEAQ (reference sequence). In nucleotides, the CDR3 is TGTGCCAGCAGCTCCAGGGGGACAGATACGCAGTATTTT. Amino acids: CASSSRGTDTQYF.

The rearrangement uses TRBV5-8 and TRBJ2-7, with 10 bases aligning to TRBD2. This CDR3 comprises 15 residues. Germline V CDR1 and CDR2: SGHTS, YDEGEE. Trimming took 2 bases from V and 2 from J; bases not matched to a gene: 4. CDR3 coding DNA: TGTGCCAGCAGCTTCGGGACTAGCGCTCCCTACGAGCAGTACTTC. It codes for CASSFGTSAPYEQYF.

The chain recombines TRBV27 with TRBJ2-7, with D possibly TRBD2 on 5 matching bases. Germline V gene sequence: CDR1 MNHEY, CDR2 SMNVEV (reference sequence). CDR3 length equals 16 residues. Trimming stripped 11 bases from V and 4 bases from J, with 27 bases between. CDR3 sequence (DNA): TGTGCCTGCGGTCGGGTGGGAGCCCGACATGTTTACGAGCAGTACTTC. Translation gives CACGRVGARHVYEQYF.

The V gene is TRBV21-1, the J gene TRBJ2-2; the table's TRBD1 call for D was not verified on the DNA. TRBV21-1 is annotated as a pseudogene. This CDR3 is built from 11 residues. CDR3 region: CASSEDSLLFF. CDR3 nucleotide sequence: TGTGCCAGCAGCGAAGACAGTTTACTGTTTTTT.

V gene TRBV15 combines with J gene TRBJ1-4; weak D call: TRBD1 (6 bases). CDR3 size: 14 residues. Germline CDR1 is LNHNV and CDR2 is YYDKDF (reference sequence). V lost 8 bases, J lost 8 bases, and 18 bases lay in between. CDR3 region: CATERGGAREKLFF. The CDR3 coding sequence is TGTGCCACCGAACGGGGGGGGGCTCGGGAAAAACTGTTTTTT. The whole variable domain, filled in from reference TRBV15 and TRBJ1-4, reads DAMVIQNPRYQVTQFGKPVTLSCSQTLNHNVMYWYQQKSSQAPKLLFHYYDKDFNNEADTPDNFQSRRPNTSFCFLDIRSPGLGDTAMYLCATERGGAREKLFFGSGTQLSVL.

The rearrangement links TRBV27 to TRBJ2-3; 8 positions match TRBD2. J gave up 4 bases and V 7 bases, and 10 bases lay outside the gene matches. CDR1 MNHEY and CDR2 SMNVEV come from the germline V gene (reference sequence). The CDR3 has 15 residues. CDR3 sequence reads: CASTTRRAGADTQYF. CDR3 sequence (DNA): TGTGCCAGCACTACCAGGCGAGCGGGGGCAGATACGCAGTATTTT.

This rearrangement joins TRBV6-1 to TRBJ2-3; 13 bases match TRBD2. The V and J ends lost 6 bases and 6 bases, in that order; junction bases with no gene match: 6. The CDR3 is made up of 15 amino acids. Germline loops: CDR1 MNHNS, CDR2 SASEGT. CDR3 sequence (DNA): TGTGCCAGCAGCCCCACTAGCGGGGGGGCTGATACGCAGTATTTT. This gives the protein CASSPTSGGADTQYF.

V is TRBV6-1 and J is TRBJ2-1, with D hard to call. Germline CDR1 MNHNS, CDR2 SASEGT. Trimming pared 11 bases from V and 0 bases from J, leaving 14 bases between. This CDR3 has 14 amino acids. The CDR3 loop reads CASYSGSSYNEQFF. The CDR3 DNA reads as TGTGCCTCATACAGTGGAAGCTCCTACAATGAGCAGTTCTTC.

V is TRBV5-1 and J is TRBJ2-2; 8 bases are shared with TRBD1. The CDR3 extends over 15 amino acids. Germline CDR1 reads SGHRS; CDR2 reads YFSETQ. Unmatched junction bases numbered 1, after V lost 2 bases and J lost 1 base. The CDR3 sequence: CASSLGQGNTGELFF. The CDR3 DNA reads TGCGCCAGCAGCTTAGGACAGGGGAACACCGGGGAGCTGTTTTTT.

This chain connects TRBV4-3 to TRBJ2-7; possibly TRBD1 for D (6 bases). Germline loops: CDR1 LGHNA, CDR2 YSLEER. The CDR3 contains 11 residues. Trimming shortened V by 4 bases and J by 7 bases, and 8 bases separated the two germline ends. CDR3 protein: CASSRGTEQYF. CDR3 coding DNA: TGCGCCAGCAGCCGTGGGACAGAGCAGTACTTC.

The V call is TRBV27, the J call TRBJ2-5; D is undetermined. CDR1 and CDR2 from the germline V gene are MNHEY and SMNVEV (reference sequence). CDR3 length: 14 residues. Trimming took 1 base from V and 2 from J, leaving 8 bases between them. For the CDR3, the DNA is TGTGCCAGCAGTTTATTGGGCAGACAAGAGACCCAGTACTTC. This codes for CASSLLGRQETQYF.

This chain links TRBV28 with TRBJ2-1; 11 bases are a match to TRBD2. CDR1 and CDR2 (germline): MDHEN, SYDVKM. This CDR3 has 15 amino acids. With 4 bases clipped from V and 4 bases from J, the junction kept 3 bases outside the gene matches. CDR3 amino acids: CASSSIAGGYNEQFF. The CDR3 bases are TGTGCCAGCAGTTCTATAGCGGGGGGGTACAATGAGCAGTTCTTC.

The chain employs TRBV29-1 and TRBJ1-2; D is undetermined. The V gene's germline CDR1 is SQVTM and CDR2 ANQGSEA. The CDR3 runs to 13 residues. V was clipped by 3 bases and J by 8 bases, with 16 bases between them. CDR3 sequence reads: CSVDRSGNPGYTF. The CDR3 DNA follows: TGCAGCGTTGACCGGAGCGGGAACCCGGGCTACACCTTC.

The gene calls are TRBV27 and TRBJ2-3; perhaps TRBD2 as D (7 bases). V was trimmed by 5 bases and J by 6 bases, leaving 18 bases between them. The germline V gene has CDR1 MNHEY and CDR2 SMNVEV (reference sequence). CDR3 length: 15 amino acids. The CDR3 DNA reads as TGTGCCAGCAGTCTGGCGACTAGGGGGGGGGATACGCAGTATTTT. It translates to CASSLATRGGDTQYF.

This clone has a single count. V gene TRBV28 combines with J gene TRBJ2-7, with TRBD1 identical over 7 bases. CDR3 length: 13 amino acids. Germline V lookup: CDR1 MDHEN, CDR2 SYDVKM. V dropped 5 bases and J dropped 1; count of bases not matched to a gene: 2. CDR3 nucleotide sequence: TGTGCCAGCAGTCCGGGACAGTCCTACGAGCAGTACTTC. Its protein is CASSPGQSYEQYF.

V usage is TRBV5-1 and J usage is TRBJ2-7; TRBD1 might be the D (6 bases). The CDR3 is 15 amino acids. CDR1 is SGHRS, CDR2 YFSETQ, per germline. V lost 4 bases and J lost 2, with 16 bases in between. The CDR3 loop is CASSLRTERPYEQYF. For the CDR3, the DNA is TGCGCCAGCAGCCTCAGGACAGAACGCCCCTACGAGCAGTACTTC.

J is TRBJ2-5 and V is TRBV19; D gene ambiguous. This CDR3 comprises 15 residues. V lost 5 bases to trimming and J lost 5 bases, with 18 bases between them. Germline V gene data show CDR1 as LNHDA and CDR2 as SQIVND (reference sequence). This CDR3 is CASSPRTLSSETQYF. CDR3 coding DNA: TGTGCCAGTAGTCCCCGTACCCTAAGCTCGGAGACCCAGTACTTC.

This clone has more than one count but fewer than ten. This sequence joins TRBV11-3 and TRBJ1-1; 7 positions agree with TRBD1. The CDR3 is 15 amino acids. The germline CDR1 and CDR2 sequences are SGHNT and YENEEA. J was trimmed by 1 base and V by 1 base; bases with no gene match: 3. The CDR3 here is CASSLGGQRNTEAFF. As DNA, the CDR3 is TGTGCCAGCAGCTTAGGGGGACAGCGGAACACTGAAGCTTTCTTT.

V gene TRBV19 combines with J gene TRBJ1-5; the D gene is possibly TRBD1 (6 bases). V was clipped by 4 bases and J by 9 bases, with 13 bases between them. From germline, CDR1 is LNHDA and CDR2 SQIVND (reference sequence). The CDR3 is made up of 13 amino acids. The chain's CDR3 is CASSTYPGAPQHF. The CDR3 nucleotides are TGTGCCAGTAGTACGTACCCAGGGGCGCCCCAGCATTTT.

This sequence joins TRBV7-9 and TRBJ2-4; 7 positions agree with TRBD1. The J segment lost 7 bases and the V segment lost 1 base, leaving 4 bases of the junction unmatched. This CDR3 has 14 residues. Germline assignment: CDR1 SEHNR and CDR2 FQNEAQ (reference sequence). The CDR3 DNA is TGTGCCAGCAGCTTAGAGGTCAGGGGGAACATTCAGTACTTC. Protein product: CASSLEVRGNIQYF.

J is TRBJ2-7 and V is TRBV6-1; 9 nucleotides align to TRBD1. Germline V gives CDR1 MNHNS, CDR2 SASEGT. The CDR3 length is 14 residues. The ends lost 6 bases at V and 2 bases at J; junction bases unmatched: 5. The CDR3 DNA follows: TGTGCCAGCAGAGGACAGGGGATGACCTACGAGCAGTACTTC. It translates to CASRGQGMTYEQYF.